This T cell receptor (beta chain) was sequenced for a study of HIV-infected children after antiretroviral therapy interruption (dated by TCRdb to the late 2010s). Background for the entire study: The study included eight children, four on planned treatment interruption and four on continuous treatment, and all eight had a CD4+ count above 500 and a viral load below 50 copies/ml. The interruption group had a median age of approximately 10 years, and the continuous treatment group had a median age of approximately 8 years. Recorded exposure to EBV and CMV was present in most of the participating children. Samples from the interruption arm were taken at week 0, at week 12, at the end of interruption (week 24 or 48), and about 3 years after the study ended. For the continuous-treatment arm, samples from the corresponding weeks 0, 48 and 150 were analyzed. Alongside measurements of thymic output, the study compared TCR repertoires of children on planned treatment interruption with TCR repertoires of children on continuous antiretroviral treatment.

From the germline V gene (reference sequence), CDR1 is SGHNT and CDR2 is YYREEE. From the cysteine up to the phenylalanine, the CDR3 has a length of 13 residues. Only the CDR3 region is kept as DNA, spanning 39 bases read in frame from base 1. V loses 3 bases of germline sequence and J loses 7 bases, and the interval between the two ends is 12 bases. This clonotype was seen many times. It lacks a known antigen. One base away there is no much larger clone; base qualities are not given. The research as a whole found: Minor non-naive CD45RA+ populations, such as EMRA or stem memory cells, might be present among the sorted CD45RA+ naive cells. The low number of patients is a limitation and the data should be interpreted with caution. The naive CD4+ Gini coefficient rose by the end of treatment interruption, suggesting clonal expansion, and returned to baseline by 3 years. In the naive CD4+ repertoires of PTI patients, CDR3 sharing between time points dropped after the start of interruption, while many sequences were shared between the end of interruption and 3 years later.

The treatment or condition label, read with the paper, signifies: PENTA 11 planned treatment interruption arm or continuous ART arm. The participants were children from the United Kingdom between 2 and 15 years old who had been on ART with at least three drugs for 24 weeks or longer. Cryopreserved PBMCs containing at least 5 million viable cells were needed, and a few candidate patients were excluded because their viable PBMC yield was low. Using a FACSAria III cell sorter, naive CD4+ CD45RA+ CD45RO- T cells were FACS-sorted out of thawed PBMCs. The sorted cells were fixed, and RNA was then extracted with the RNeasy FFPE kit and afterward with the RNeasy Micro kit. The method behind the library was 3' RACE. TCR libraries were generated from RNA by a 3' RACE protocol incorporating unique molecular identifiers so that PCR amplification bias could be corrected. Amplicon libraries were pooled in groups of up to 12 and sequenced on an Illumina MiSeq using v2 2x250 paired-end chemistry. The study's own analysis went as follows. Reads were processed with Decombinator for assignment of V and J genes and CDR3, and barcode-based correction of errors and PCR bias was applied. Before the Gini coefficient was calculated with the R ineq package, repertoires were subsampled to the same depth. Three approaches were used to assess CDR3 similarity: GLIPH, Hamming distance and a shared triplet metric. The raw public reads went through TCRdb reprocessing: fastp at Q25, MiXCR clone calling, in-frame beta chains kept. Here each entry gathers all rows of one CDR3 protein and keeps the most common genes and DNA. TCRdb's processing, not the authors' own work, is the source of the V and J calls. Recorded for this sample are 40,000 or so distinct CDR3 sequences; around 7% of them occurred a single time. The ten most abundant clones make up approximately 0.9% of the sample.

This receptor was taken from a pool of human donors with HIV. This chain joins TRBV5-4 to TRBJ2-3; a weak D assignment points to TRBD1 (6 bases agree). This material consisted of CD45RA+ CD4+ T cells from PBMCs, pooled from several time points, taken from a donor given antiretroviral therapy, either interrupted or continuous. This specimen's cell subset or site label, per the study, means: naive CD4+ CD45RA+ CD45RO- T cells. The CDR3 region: CASSSEQGNTQYF. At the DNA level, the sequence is TGTGCCAGCAGCTCGGAACAGGGAAATACGCAGTATTTT.